These 27 T cell receptor beta chains share one sample of origin, sequenced in a study of spatial heterogeneity in lung cancer. Using its own MiXCR run on the 5' RACE reads, TCRdb lists one record per CDR3 protein. The sample yields approximately 750 distinct CDR3 sequences, around 17% seen once. The time point was: sample taken at primary tumor resection. The sample consisted of normal lung tissue next to the tumor, taken at surgery. These receptors were taken from a male donor with early-stage non-small cell lung cancer.

Note on this clonotype: This beta chain appears as a stray read in a library generated for alpha chains; its size is not informative. CDR3 protein: CASSSQGGQPQHF. The CDR3 region has the DNA TGTGCCAGCAGTTCACAGGGAGGCCAGCCCCAGCATTTT. This chain connects TRBV2 to TRBJ1-5; TRBD1 might be the D (6 bases). The germline gives CDR1 SNHLY, CDR2 FYNNEI. CDR3 length equals 13 residues. The V end was cut by 5 bases, the J end by 7 bases, with 12 bases between.

A single count supports this clonotype. One end of the junction varies from germline; a read error may be responsible. For a library built for alpha chains, this beta chain is a stray read; little rests on its size. The chain uses TRBV7-2 and TRBJ2-7; TRBD2 is a possible D gene (5 bases). The CDR3 loop spans 15 amino acids. Germline CDR1 reads SGHTA; CDR2 reads FQGNSA. The CDR3 sequence is CASSPRKGVSYKQYF. The CDR3, as DNA: TGTGCCAGCAGCCCCCGGAAGGGAGTATCCTACAAGCAGTACTTC.

Worth noting for this clonotype: This beta chain came through as a stray read in a library set up for alpha chains, and its size says little. The J gene is TRBJ2-7, the V gene TRBV6-2 or TRBV6-3; D gene uncertain. The V gene lost 4 bases and the J gene lost 3 bases, with 7 bases spanning the gap. The length of the CDR3 is 12 residues. Looked up from germline, CDR1 is MNHEY and CDR2 is SVGEGT. The CDR3 protein is CASSFVLYEQYF. DNA for the CDR3: TGTGCCAGCAGTTTTGTCCTCTACGAGCAGTACTTC.

Remarks on this clonotype: This beta chain came through as a stray read in a library set up for alpha chains, and its size says little. The V call is TRBV29-1, the J call TRBJ1-5, with D perhaps matching TRBD1 (6 bases). The CDR3 consists of 13 residues. V was pared by 4 bases and J by 6 bases, with 13 bases between. The V gene's germline CDR1 is SQVTM and CDR2 ANQGSEA. CDR3 amino acids: CSVAGAVGQPQHF. As DNA, the CDR3 is TGCAGCGTTGCAGGGGCAGTAGGTCAGCCCCAGCATTTT. Drawing the rest from reference TRBV29-1 and TRBJ1-5, the complete variable domain is SAVISQKPSRDICQRGTSLTIQCQVDSQVTMMFWYRQQPGQSLTLIATANQGSEATYESGFVIDKFPISRPNLTFSTLTVSNMSPEDSSIYLCSVAGAVGQPQHFGDGTRLSIL.

This clonotype has a handful of counts. The size of this beta chain means little, since it is a stray read in a library made for alpha chains. The chain combines TRBV27 with TRBJ2-5; 7 bases fit TRBD1. The CDR3 runs 15 residues. Trimming took 4 bases from V and 5 from J; bases not matched to a gene: 10. CDR1 and CDR2 from the germline V gene are MNHEY and SMNVEV (reference sequence). This chain's CDR3 is CASSWFGLGGETQYF. The CDR3 nucleotides read TGTGCCAGCAGTTGGTTTGGCCTAGGGGGCGAGACCCAGTACTTC.

Turning to this clonotype: The library was designed around alpha chains, so this beta chain is a stray read whose abundance carries little weight. This chain connects TRBV6-1 to TRBJ2-2, with D perhaps TRBD1 (5 bases). V was shortened by 3 bases and J by 6 bases, with 11 bases between the two germline ends. Germline V CDR1 and CDR2: MNHNS, SASEGT. This CDR3 has 14 residues. This CDR3 reads CASSEPTAPGELFF. The CDR3 nucleotides are TGTGCCAGCAGTGAGCCGACAGCCCCCGGGGAGCTGTTTTTT.

As concerns this clonotype: A library made for alpha chains picked up this beta chain off target, so its size means little. CDR3 coding DNA: TGCGCCAGCAGTGAGTCTTCCATCCAGACCCAGTACTTC. Encoded protein: CASSESSIQTQYF. This chain links TRBV10-2 with TRBJ2-5, with D unresolved. Germline CDR1 WSHSY, CDR2 SAAADI. V was cut by 0 bases and J by 6 bases, with 8 bases left in between. This CDR3 has 13 amino acids.

By frequency in the sample, this clonotype is large. Because this beta chain is a stray read in a library intended to capture alpha chains, its abundance should not be given much weight. The chain couples TRBV12-3 or TRBV12-4 to TRBJ2-1; TRBD2 aligns across 8 bases. The junction had 9 bases not matched to a gene; V was cut back by 1 base and J by 7 bases. The CDR3 is made up of 16 amino acids. CDR3 sequence reads: CASSLGSGRSGNEQFF. In DNA, the CDR3 is TGTGCCAGCAGTTTAGGAAGCGGGAGATCGGGGAATGAGCAGTTCTTC.

Note on this clonotype: This beta chain appears as a stray read in a library generated for alpha chains; its size is not informative. The chain recombines TRBV13 with TRBJ2-7, with 10 bases fitting TRBD1. V trimming: 6 bases; J trimming: 5 bases; junction bases outside the gene matches: 7. This CDR3 spans 14 amino acids. CDR1 is PRHDT, CDR2 FYEKMQ, per germline (reference sequence). The CDR3 bases are TGTGCCAGCAGGGAGACAGGGGGCAAGGACGAGCAGTACTTC. Translation: CASRETGGKDEQYF. The full variable domain, rest sourced from reference TRBV13 and TRBJ2-7, is AAGVIQSPRHLIKEKRETATLKCYPIPRHDTVYWYQQGPGQDPQFLISFYEKMQSDKGSIPDRFSAQQFSDYHSELNMSSLELGDSALYFCASRETGGKDEQYFGPGTRLTVT.

This clonotype came up a few times. The size of this beta chain means little, since it is a stray read in a library made for alpha chains. This chain joins TRBV6-2 or TRBV6-3 and TRBJ2-7; the D gene is possibly TRBD2 (5 bases). The V end lost 6 bases, the J end lost 4 bases, and 16 bases lay between the germline ends. The CDR3 covers 14 residues. In germline, CDR1 is MNHEY, CDR2 SVGEGT. The CDR3 here is CASRKTMGVYEQYF. CDR3 sequence (DNA): TGTGCCAGCAGGAAGACTATGGGTGTGTACGAGCAGTACTTC.

Turning to this clonotype: Little can be read into the size of this beta chain, an off-target read in a library designed for alpha chains. This rearrangement joins TRBV28 to TRBJ2-1; perhaps TRBD1 as D (6 bases). The CDR3 extends over 14 amino acids. Trimming stripped 3 bases from V and 6 bases from J, with 12 bases between. Germline values: CDR1 MDHEN, CDR2 SYDVKM. For the CDR3, the DNA is TGTGCCAGCAGTTTTGTTCAGGGGACCAATGAGCAGTTCTTC. As protein: CASSFVQGTNEQFF.

This clonotype is judged large. In a library made to pick up alpha chains, this beta chain is a stray read with a size that means little. CDR3 DNA sequence: TGCGCCAGCAGCTGGGACAAATCCTACGAGCAGTACTTC. Protein product: CASSWDKSYEQYF. The rearrangement links TRBV5-1 to TRBJ2-7; tentative D call: TRBD1 (6 bases). The CDR3 length is 13 residues. The V gene's germline CDR1 is SGHRS and CDR2 YFSETQ. Trimming removed 3 bases from V and 1 base from J, with 8 bases in between.

In this sample, this clonotype turned up a few times. Little can be read into the size of this beta chain, an off-target read in a library designed for alpha chains. This chain uses TRBV10-3 with TRBJ2-7; 9 nucleotides line up with TRBD1. Per germline, CDR1 ENHRY and CDR2 SYGVKD. The CDR3 is 13 residues long. V gave up 6 bases and J gave up 3 bases; unmatched junction bases: 3. Here the CDR3 DNA reads TGTGCCATCAGAGGACAGGGGAACTACGAGCAGTACTTC. Translating gives CAIRGQGNYEQYF.

This clonotype ranks as large. This beta chain lies outside the target of a library built for alpha chains; its clone size means little. The chain carries TRBV6-5 and TRBJ2-2; D is possibly TRBD1 (5 bases). Germline CDR1 is MNHEY and CDR2 is SVGAGI. The CDR3 is 14 residues long. V lost 4 bases, J lost 4 bases, and 10 bases lay in between. CDR3 sequence (DNA): TGTGCCAGCAGTTCCACAGGTTTCACCGGGGAGCTGTTTTTT. It is translated as CASSSTGFTGELFF.

A remark on this clonotype: This beta chain lies outside the target of a library built for alpha chains; its clone size means little. The gene calls are TRBV18 and TRBJ2-5; 7 bases are shared with TRBD1. Trimming cost V 4 bases and J 3 bases; bases outside gene matches: 5. In germline, CDR1 is KGHSH, CDR2 LQKENI. This CDR3 contains 14 residues. As DNA, the CDR3 is TGTGCCAGCTCACGGAACAGGGGAGAAGAGACCCAGTACTTC. Protein: CASSRNRGEETQYF. The full variable domain, completed using reference TRBV18 and TRBJ2-5, is NAGVMQNPRHLVRRRGQEARLRCSPMKGHSHVYWYRQLPEEGLKFMVYLQKENIIDESGMPKERFSAEFPKEGPSILRIQQVVRGDSAAYFCASSRNRGEETQYFGPGTRLLVL.

As for this clonotype: The library was prepared for alpha chains; this beta chain is a stray read, so its frequency means little. This chain connects TRBV7-8 to TRBJ2-3; 10 bases fit TRBD2. Trimming took 4 bases from V and 2 from J; bases not matched to a gene: 3. This CDR3 contains 15 residues. Per germline, CDR1 SGHVS and CDR2 FQNEAQ. The CDR3 spells CASSSLAGVTDTQYF. The CDR3 bases are TGTGCCAGCAGCTCCCTAGCGGGGGTCACAGATACGCAGTATTTT.

Comments on this clonotype: The library was built for alpha chains, so this beta chain is an off-target read and its size means little. The V gene is TRBV7-2, the J gene TRBJ2-3; 10 bases match TRBD2. V dropped 5 bases and J dropped 4; count of bases not matched to a gene: 12. Germline CDR1 and CDR2: SGHTA and FQGNSA. This CDR3 is built from 17 residues. CDR3 bases: TGTGCCAGCAGCCCGAGCGGAGCGGGAGGGCTCGCAGATACGCAGTATTTT. Its translation is CASSPSGAGGLADTQYF.

Regarding this clonotype: This beta chain is off target for a library built for alpha chains, so its abundance means little. V is TRBV6-1 and J is TRBJ2-1; 9 bases align to TRBD2. The J segment lost 0 bases and the V segment lost 9 bases, leaving 6 bases of the junction unmatched. The CDR3 is 15 residues long. Per germline, CDR1 MNHNS and CDR2 SASEGT. CDR3 sequence: CASKREASSYNEQFF. In DNA form, the CDR3 reads TGTGCCAGTAAGCGGGAGGCAAGCTCCTACAATGAGCAGTTCTTC.

This clonotype was seen more than once but under ten times. Because the library targeted alpha chains, this beta chain is an off-target read whose size means little. The V call is TRBV29-1, the J call TRBJ2-3, with 8 nucleotides matching TRBD1. This CDR3 is built from 13 residues. Trimming at V came to 7 bases and at J to 1 base, leaving 4 bases not matched to a gene. CDR1 SQVTM and CDR2 ANQGSEA come from the germline V gene. In nucleotides, the CDR3 is TGCAGCGCCGGACAGGGCGGCACAGATACGCAGTATTTT. Its translation is CSAGQGGTDTQYF.

By sample fraction, this clonotype is large. With the library built for alpha chains, this beta chain is off target and its frequency is not meaningful. The J gene is TRBJ2-3, the V gene TRBV2; D gene unclear. CDR1 is SNHLY, CDR2 FYNNEI, per germline. Trimming left V 8 bases short and J 6 bases short, with 6 bases between. The CDR3 has 10 amino acids. The CDR3 region has the DNA TGTGCCAGCGACCGGGATACGCAGTATTTT. This sequence encodes CASDRDTQYF.

This clonotype was counted a few times. A library prepared for alpha chains yielded this beta chain as an off-target read; its size is of little meaning. The chain is built from TRBV27 and TRBJ2-1; 9 nucleotides align to TRBD2. J gave up 9 bases and V 7 bases, and 13 bases lay outside the gene matches. This CDR3 has 15 amino acids. Germline V gives CDR1 MNHEY, CDR2 SMNVEV (reference sequence). The DNA for the CDR3 is TGTGCCAGCAACCCACAGGGCCCGGGACTAGCTGAGCAGTTCTTC. Protein sequence: CASNPQGPGLAEQFF.

This clonotype appeared a few times. Found in a library prepared for alpha chains, this beta chain is an off-target read, and its abundance has little meaning. The chain has TRBV7-9 and TRBJ2-1; 8 nucleotides align to TRBD2. Germline lookup yields CDR1 SEHNR and CDR2 FQNEAQ (reference sequence). Trimming removed 3 bases from V and 8 bases from J; junction bases left unmatched: 9. The CDR3 loop spans 15 amino acids. The CDR3 here is CASSFSSGGRDEQFF. CDR3 DNA: TGTGCCAGCAGCTTCTCAAGCGGGGGACGGGATGAGCAGTTCTTC.

By share of the sample, this clonotype is large. The library was prepared for alpha chains; this beta chain is a stray read, so its frequency means little. V usage is TRBV6-5 and J usage is TRBJ2-1; TRBD2 matches 7 bases. The CDR3 contains 12 residues. Germline V gene sequence: CDR1 MNHEY, CDR2 SVGAGI. Losses at the gene ends were 5 bases for V and 13 bases for J; bases not matched to a gene: 8. CDR3 DNA: TGTGCCAGCAGTACGACTAGCCTGCGTCAGTTCTTC. Translated: CASSTTSLRQFF.

By proportion, this clonotype is large. Because this beta chain is a stray read in a library intended to capture alpha chains, its abundance should not be given much weight. The chain carries TRBV6-2 or TRBV6-3 and TRBJ2-4; D is perhaps TRBD1 (6 bases). The CDR3 spans 12 residues. V was trimmed by 5 bases and J by 12 bases, leaving 14 bases between them. Germline CDR1 reads MNHEY; CDR2 reads SVGEGT. This CDR3 reads CASSNPRGSQYF. In DNA, the CDR3 is TGTGCCAGCAGTAACCCCAGGGGAAGTCAGTACTTC.

Turning to this clonotype: The size of this beta chain means little, since it is a stray read in a library made for alpha chains. The chain combines TRBV24-1 with TRBJ2-5, with D unresolved. Germline lookup yields CDR1 KGHDR and CDR2 SFDVKD. Trimming took 4 bases from V and 5 from J, leaving 4 bases between them. The CDR3 has 11 amino acids. The DNA for the CDR3 is TGTGCCACCAGTGAGAGGGAGACCCAGTACTTC. Its protein product is CATSERETQYF.

This clonotype came up a few times. This beta chain is a stray read from a library made for alpha chains; its abundance is not meaningful. This rearrangement joins TRBV24-1 to TRBJ2-3, with D possibly being TRBD2 (6 bases). The CDR3 contains 14 residues. V lost 2 bases, J lost 5 bases, and 10 bases lay in between. Germline CDR1 reads KGHDR; CDR2 reads SFDVKD. CDR3 sequence (DNA): TGTGCCACCAGTGATTACCCCGGGGGAGATACGCAGTATTTT. It is translated as CATSDYPGGDTQYF.

By its share, this clonotype is large (0.1 to 1%). This beta chain appears as a stray read in a library generated for alpha chains; its size is not informative. The chain combines TRBV6-5 with TRBJ2-7; D is perhaps TRBD1 (6 bases). Germline V CDR1 and CDR2: MNHEY, SVGAGI. V was trimmed by 5 bases and J by 2 bases, leaving 16 bases between them. The CDR3 sequence is 15 residues long. CDR3 region: CASSRDRTPPYEQYF. CDR3 nucleotides: TGTGCCAGCAGTCGTGACAGGACGCCCCCCTACGAGCAGTACTTC.